This TCR beta chain was profiled in a study of T cells after yellow fever vaccination. TCRdb passed the 5' RACE reads through MiXCR, listing each CDR3 protein once. The table includes 250,000 to 400,000 distinct CDR3 sequences, roughly 4.3% detected once. Germline V gene data show CDR1 as ENHRY and CDR2 as SYGVKD. Trimming pared 3 bases from V and 0 bases from J, leaving 1 base between. CDR3 length: 12 residues. This clonotype was counted many times. Sequences were derived from PBMCs, sampled 15 days after the yellow fever booster vaccination. This receptor was identified in a man aged 18 to 30 who received the YFV17D yellow fever vaccine. This chain uses TRBV10-3 with TRBJ2-3, with D unclear. The CDR3 here is CAISDSTDTQYF. The CDR3 DNA reads as TGTGCCATCAGTGATAGCACAGATACGCAGTATTTT.